This passage covers 16 T cell receptor beta chains from one sample sequenced in a study of cytotoxic CD8 clonotypes in ibrutinib-treated CLL. Here immunoSEQ multiplex PCR was the method, and the copy in TCRdb shows in-frame clones only, minus some. Here the sample spans tens of thousands of clones, approximately 87% being singletons. This specimen consisted of PBMCs, obtained after 24 months of ibrutinib treatment. Receptors originate from a human donor with chronic lymphocytic leukemia.

This clone has just a few counts. The chain links TRBV28 to TRBJ1-1, with 8 nucleotides matching TRBD1. The CDR3 is 14 amino acids. Germline V lookup: CDR1 MDHEN, CDR2 SYDVKM. The trim removed 8 bases at V and 5 bases at J, leaving 10 bases unmatched. Here the CDR3 reads CASRIQGAVTEAFF. The CDR3 bases are TGTGCCAGCCGAATTCAGGGGGCGGTGACTGAAGCTTTCTTT.

This chain joins TRBV6-6 and TRBJ1-2, with 10 bases lining up with TRBD1. CDR1 and CDR2 (germline): MNHNY, SVGAGI (reference sequence). CDR3 length equals 14 residues. V shed 8 bases and J 6 bases; nucleotides not matched to a gene: 9. In DNA form, the CDR3 reads TGTGCCAGCGGTACGACAGGGGGCGTCAATGGCTACACCTTC. The encoded protein is CASGTTGGVNGYTF.

The V call is TRBV4-1, the J call TRBJ2-3, with D perhaps TRBD1 or TRBD2 (5 bases each). CDR3 length equals 15 residues. Germline CDR1 is MGHRA and CDR2 is YSYEKL. Between the trimmed V and J ends, which lost 1 base and 0 bases, there was a span of 8 bases. The CDR3 nucleotides read TGCGCCAGCAGCCAAGGGGGACGGAGCACAGATACGCAGTATTTT. This codes for CASSQGGRSTDTQYF.

The V and J genes are TRBV28 and TRBJ1-4; D gene ambiguous. CDR1 is MDHEN, CDR2 SYDVKM, per germline. V was pared by 5 bases and J by 7 bases, with 20 bases between. The CDR3 runs to 16 residues. CDR3 in DNA: TGTGCCAGCAGTATGATCTTTTCCCTAGTCGGTGAAAAACTGTTTTTT. This gives the protein CASSMIFSLVGEKLFF.

V and J are TRBV18 and TRBJ2-7, with TRBD2 matching 11 bases. The CDR3 has 18 amino acids. V was clipped by 3 bases and J by 7 bases; unmatched bases: 17. The germline V gene has CDR1 KGHSH and CDR2 LQKENI. DNA of the CDR3: TGTGCCAGCTCACCGGTCGCCCTACTAGCGGGAGCCGTTGGGGAGCAGTACTTC. Its translation: CASSPVALLAGAVGEQYF.

The chain carries TRBV9 and TRBJ2-1, with D uncertain. Germline V gene data show CDR1 as SGDLS and CDR2 as YYNGEE. The CDR3 contains 16 residues. V shed 4 bases and J shed 8 bases, with 22 bases lying between them. CDR3 loop: CASSPNPGSLRDEQFF. In nucleotides, the CDR3 is TGTGCCAGCAGCCCCAATCCCGGGTCCCTACGAGATGAGCAGTTCTTC.

The chain uses TRBV28 and TRBJ2-7, with D hard to call. V lost 3 bases to trimming and J lost 6 bases, with 9 bases between them. CDR1 and CDR2 from the germline V gene are MDHEN and SYDVKM. This CDR3 has 12 amino acids. CDR3 sequence reads: CASSLSSGEQYF. The CDR3 DNA is TGTGCCAGCAGTTTGTCGTCAGGCGAGCAGTACTTC.

The chain couples TRBV6-6 to TRBJ2-1, with D possibly being TRBD2 (5 bases). Trimming left V 0 bases short and J 0 bases short, with 9 bases between. Germline CDR1 reads MNHNY; CDR2 reads SVGAGI (reference sequence). This CDR3 comprises 16 residues. The DNA for the CDR3 is TGTGCCAGCAGTTACTCTCTGGGGAGCTCCTACAATGAGCAGTTCTTC. It codes for CASSYSLGSSYNEQFF.

V and J are TRBV6-4 and TRBJ1-2; tentatively, D is TRBD1 (5 bases). The germline V gene has CDR1 MRHNA and CDR2 SNTAGT. Deletions cut 2 bases from V and 1 base from J, with 8 bases between. This CDR3 comprises 14 residues. The CDR3 loop is CASSDVTVNYGYTF. The CDR3 coding sequence is TGTGCCAGCAGTGACGTGACAGTTAACTATGGCTACACCTTC.

This chain joins TRBV5-6 and TRBJ2-5, with 7 bases identical to TRBD1. The CDR3 spans 14 residues. V gave up 5 bases and J gave up 1 base; unmatched junction bases: 5. Germline V gene data show CDR1 as SGHDT and CDR2 as YYEEEE. The DNA for the CDR3 is TGTGCCAGCAGTTCCGGGACAGTCCAAGAGACCCAGTACTTC. It encodes CASSSGTVQETQYF.

Here the CDR3 reads CATSRDYPIFRGEETQYF. Here the CDR3 DNA reads TGTGCCACCAGCAGAGACTACCCCATCTTCCGGGGAGAAGAGACCCAGTACTTC. The genes are TRBV15 and TRBJ2-5, with D possibly matching TRBD2 (5 bases). V dropped 0 bases and J dropped 3 bases, with 20 bases sitting between them. This CDR3 has 18 amino acids. Germline assignment: CDR1 LNHNV and CDR2 YYDKDF (reference sequence).

This clone turned up a few times. CDR3 nucleotide sequence: TGTGCCAGCAGCCAAGGACAGAACTATGGCTACACCTTC. Protein: CASSQGQNYGYTF. The chain recombines TRBV4-2 with TRBJ1-2, with D possibly TRBD1 on 5 matching bases. The CDR3 covers 13 residues. Trimming removed 1 base at V and 2 bases at J, with 5 bases between. Germline loops: CDR1 LGHNA, CDR2 YNFKEQ.

The rearrangement links TRBV18 to TRBJ2-2; D remains ambiguous. Trimming removed 0 bases at V and 5 bases at J, with 7 bases between. CDR3 size: 14 residues. Germline values: CDR1 KGHSH, CDR2 LQKENI. For the CDR3, the DNA is TGTGCCAGCTCACCACCCTCGCGGACCGGGGAGCTGTTTTTT. It translates to CASSPPSRTGELFF.

The rearrangement uses TRBV28 and TRBJ2-6; D unresolved. The CDR3 is 13 residues long. Germline V gives CDR1 MDHEN, CDR2 SYDVKM. V lost 6 bases, J lost 1 base, and 4 bases lay in between. DNA of the CDR3: TGTGCCAGCAGACCGTCTGGGGCCAACGTCCTGACTTTC. Its protein is CASRPSGANVLTF.

V usage is TRBV10-3 and J usage is TRBJ2-7; 9 nucleotides agree with TRBD1. The J segment lost 5 bases and the V segment lost 6 bases, leaving 8 bases of the junction unmatched. Germline lookup yields CDR1 ENHRY and CDR2 SYGVKD. The CDR3 has 14 amino acids. In DNA form, the CDR3 reads TGTGCCATCAGGGCTGGGACAGGGATGGACGAGCAGTACTTC. It is translated as CAIRAGTGMDEQYF.

The V call is TRBV6-6, the J call TRBJ2-2, with a weak D call TRBD2 (7 bases). With 8 bases removed from V and 5 bases from J, the gap between germline ends came to 18 bases. This CDR3 has 15 amino acids. Germline V gene data show CDR1 as MNHNY and CDR2 as SVGAGI (reference sequence). DNA for the CDR3: TGTGCCAGCTTGGGAGGGGGGGCGAGGACCGGGGAGCTGTTTTTT. It encodes CASLGGGARTGELFF.